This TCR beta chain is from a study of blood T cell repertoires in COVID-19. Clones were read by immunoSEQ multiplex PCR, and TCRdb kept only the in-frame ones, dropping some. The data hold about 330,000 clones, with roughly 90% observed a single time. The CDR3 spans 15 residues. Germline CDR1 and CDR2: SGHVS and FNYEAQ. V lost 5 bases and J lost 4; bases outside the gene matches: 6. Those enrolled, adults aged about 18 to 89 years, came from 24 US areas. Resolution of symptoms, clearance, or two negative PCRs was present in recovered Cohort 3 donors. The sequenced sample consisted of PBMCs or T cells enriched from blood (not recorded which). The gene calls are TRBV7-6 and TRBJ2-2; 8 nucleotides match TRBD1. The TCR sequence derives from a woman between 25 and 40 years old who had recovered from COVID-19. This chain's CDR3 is CASSLGQGTTGELFF. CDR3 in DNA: TGTGCCAGCAGCCTAGGACAGGGTACCACCGGGGAGCTGTTTTTT.